Listed here is a single T cell receptor (beta chain). The antigen this receptor binds is unknown. Base qualities are not provided; no much larger clone lies one nucleotide away. Trimming removed 5 bases from V and 5 bases from J; the gene matches leave 6 bases unexplained. The CDR3 starts with the cysteine, ends with the phenylalanine, and has 14 residues. The retained sequence is limited to the CDR3, 42 bases, with the frame set at the first base. The germline V gene supplies CDR1 MDHEN and CDR2 SYDVKM. Participants in the prospective study were enrolled through a virtual design, were aged roughly 18 to 100 years, and lived in about two dozen United States geographic areas. To assign participants to cohorts, the prospective study relied on clinical history that participants themselves reported in a screening survey and a study questionnaire. For ImmuneRACE Cohort 3, a participant was defined as recovered based on two consecutive negative NP/OP PCR tests, clearance by a healthcare professional, or resolution of symptoms. Each participant in the prospective study had whole blood, serum and a nasopharyngeal or oropharyngeal swab collected by mobile phlebotomists. Participants in the prospective study had the option to provide additional blood draws and questionnaires over an approximately two-month period. Prospective study blood samples were shipped either frozen or at room temperature before DNA extraction.

This entry belongs to a study of blood T cell repertoires in COVID-19 (dated by TCRdb to 2019 to 2021). About the study as a whole: The collaborator samples originated in the United States, Italy and Spain and spanned the acute and convalescent phases of COVID-19. The material from the prospective study consisted of cDNA or gDNA derived from T cells, B-cell-depleted T cells, or PBMCs. Deeply sampled blood TCRbeta repertoires from subjects exposed to, actively infected with, or recovered from COVID-19 were included in the dataset. The repertoires were released in a freely available public database meant as a resource for research on the immune response to SARS-CoV-2. The samples were drawn from the first 160 participants of the ongoing ImmuneRACE study and from 1,254 subjects provided by 6 global collaborators. Sample metadata almost always included a de-identified subject ID, COVID-19 status, age in years and sex. Where HLA class I and class II types were available, the types were taken from metadata supplied by the sample provider, not from assay-based typing. The paper as a whole reports these results and caveats: How much clinical and demographic metadata was included differed by source and by participant, and the metadata was provided uncurated.

The immunoSEQ Assay, a bias-controlled multiplex PCR, was used to amplify TCRbeta CDR3 regions from genomic DNA. Concerning the study's data processing: The number of nucleated cells in each sample was estimated from the amplification of reference gene primers within the assay. Sequence reads were collapsed and filtered to measure the absolute abundance of every unique TCRbeta CDR3 rearrangement. For each sample, productive Simpson clonality was calculated by taking the square root of Simpson's diversity index across productive rearrangements. TCRdb provides this immuneACCESS table in a form limited to in-frame rearrangements. Some clones are lacking; in checked studies, under half of them reflect an unresolved V gene, and why the rest are absent is not known. D and trimming were read from the DNA, whereas the V and J calls and clone size are those reported in that table. Across this sample there are roughly 290,000 clones, with approximately 85% seen only once. The top ten clones comprise 4.3% of the sample.

This receptor was taken from a woman in her 30s who had recovered from COVID-19. What was sequenced was PBMCs or T cells enriched from blood (not recorded which). Recombination connected TRBV28 to TRBJ1-2; 9 central bases correspond to TRBD1. The CDR3 region has the sequence CASSLVDRGYGYTF. The bases read TGTGCCAGCAGTCTTGTCGACAGGGGGTATGGCTACACCTTC.